Below are 31 T cell receptor beta chains sequenced from a single sample in a study of blood T cell repertoires in COVID-19. Using immunoSEQ multiplex PCR, the repertoire was profiled, and TCRdb retains in-frame clones only, with some absent. Among 130,000 or so clones listed, roughly 84% were seen once. Input material: peripheral blood. Every receptor here comes from a man between 60 and 75 years old with acute or convalescent COVID-19.

This clone was seen more than once but under ten times. The genes are TRBV10-2 and TRBJ2-1, with TRBD2 identical over 7 bases. There are 15 residues in the CDR3. CDR1 is WSHSY and CDR2 is SAAADI in the germline V gene. The V and J ends lost 6 bases and 8 bases, in that order; junction bases with no gene match: 13. CDR3 in amino acids: CASRDAGVMIHEQFF. The CDR3 DNA reads as TGCGCCAGCAGAGATGCGGGAGTAATGATCCATGAGCAGTTCTTC.

The CDR3 region is CASSLALAGGPGTQYF. Here the CDR3 DNA reads TGTGCCAGCAGCTTAGCACTAGCGGGAGGGCCTGGTACGCAGTATTTT. The chain recombines TRBV7-8 with TRBJ2-3; the match to TRBD2 covers 13 bases. Losses at the gene ends were 0 bases for V and 8 bases for J; bases not matched to a gene: 5. Germline CDR1 reads SGHVS; CDR2 reads FQNEAQ. This CDR3 has 16 residues.

V gene TRBV11-2 combines with J gene TRBJ2-1, with a possible D match to TRBD2 (6 bases). Trimming removed 2 bases at V and 8 bases at J, with 10 bases between. The germline CDR1 and CDR2 sequences are SGHAT and FQNNGV. There are 13 residues in the CDR3. The CDR3 coding sequence is TGTGCCAGCAGCTTAAAGGGCGGGGATGAGCAGTTCTTC. Translation: CASSLKGGDEQFF. The whole variable domain, filled in from reference TRBV11-2 and TRBJ2-1, reads EAGVAQSPRYKIIEKRQSVAFWCNPISGHATLYWYQQILGQGPKLLIQFQNNGVVDDSQLPKDRFSAERLKGVDSTLKIQPAKLEDSAVYLCASSLKGGDEQFFGPGTRLTVL.

V gene TRBV7-3 combines with J gene TRBJ2-2; TRBD2 agrees at 8 bases. Germline V lookup: CDR1 SGHTA, CDR2 FQGTGA. With V trimmed by 1 base and J by 6 bases, 4 bases remained unmatched. CDR3 length: 15 residues. CDR3 nucleotide sequence: TGTGCCAGCAGCTTAAATAGCGGGGAAGCCGGGGAGCTGTTTTTT. It translates to CASSLNSGEAGELFF.

V is TRBV11-2 and J is TRBJ1-1; possible D gene TRBD1, 5 bases. Germline loops: CDR1 SGHAT, CDR2 FQNNGV. The ends were cut back, 5 bases at V and 4 bases at J, with 14 bases in the middle. CDR3 length: 14 residues. CDR3 in amino acids: CASSPFSGGTEAFF. CDR3 coding DNA: TGTGCCAGCAGCCCCTTTTCCGGGGGCACTGAAGCTTTCTTT.

This chain joins TRBV19 and TRBJ1-2; D possibly corresponds to TRBD1 (5 bases). The CDR3 is 12 amino acids. Deletions cut 6 bases from V and 5 bases from J, with 10 bases between. CDR1 is LNHDA and CDR2 is SQIVND in the germline V gene (reference sequence). This chain's CDR3 is CASSPDRYGYTF. In nucleotides, the CDR3 is TGTGCCAGTAGCCCTGACAGATATGGCTACACCTTC.

The gene calls are TRBV7-8 and TRBJ1-5; 8 bases map to TRBD1. This CDR3 spans 20 amino acids. The germline V gene has CDR1 SGHVS and CDR2 FQNEAQ. Trimming at V came to 5 bases and at J to 0 bases, leaving 18 bases not matched to a gene. The CDR3 bases are TGTGCCAGCAGCGCAAGTACAGGACAGGGCGCGCTTTATAGCAATCAGCCCCAGCATTTT. Amino acid sequence: CASSASTGQGALYSNQPQHF.

The rearrangement links TRBV14 to TRBJ2-3; 7 bases line up with TRBD2. Looked up from germline, CDR1 is SGHDN and CDR2 is FVKESK. The CDR3 has 18 residues. The J segment lost 2 bases and the V segment lost 4 bases, leaving 15 bases of the junction unmatched. The CDR3 loop is CASSPTRLAVPTTDTQYF. DNA for the CDR3: TGTGCCAGCAGCCCAACAAGACTAGCCGTCCCCACCACAGATACGCAGTATTTT.

The gene calls are TRBV29-1 and TRBJ2-7; TRBD2 matches 9 bases. The CDR3 sequence is 13 residues long. Germline-derived CDR1 and CDR2 are SQVTM and ANQGSEA. The junction had 11 bases not matched to a gene; V was cut back by 7 bases and J by 7 bases. DNA for the CDR3: TGCAGCGGTCTTAGCGGGAGAGCTAGGGAGCAGTACTTC. This gives the protein CSGLSGRAREQYF.

The chain is built from TRBV4-1 and TRBJ2-5, with 10 bases identical to TRBD2. This CDR3 has 16 amino acids. Trimming took 1 base from V and 5 from J; bases not matched to a gene: 7. Germline V gene lookup returns CDR1 MGHRA and CDR2 YSYEKL. The CDR3 spells CASSQGVGTSEETQYF. DNA for the CDR3: TGCGCCAGCAGCCAAGGGGTTGGGACTAGCGAGGAGACCCAGTACTTC.

The rearrangement uses TRBV10-1 and TRBJ2-5; D ambiguous. CDR1 and CDR2 (germline): WNHNN, SYGVQD (reference sequence). V was clipped by 3 bases and J by 2 bases, with 7 bases between them. The CDR3 spans 13 residues. Here the CDR3 DNA reads TGCGCCAGCAGTGAACAGCCTCAAGAGACCCAGTACTTC. Translated, it gives CASSEQPQETQYF.

The chain couples TRBV19 to TRBJ2-3; the match to TRBD2 covers 7 bases. CDR1 is LNHDA and CDR2 is SQIVND in the germline V gene (reference sequence). Trimming removed 6 bases from V and 2 bases from J; junction bases left unmatched: 8. This CDR3 is 15 amino acids long. As DNA, the CDR3 is TGTGCCAGTAGGGGACTAACTAGGTCCACAGATACGCAGTATTTT. It yields the protein CASRGLTRSTDTQYF.

V and J are TRBV20-1 and TRBJ1-2; 7 bases line up with TRBD1. Germline trimming cut 3 bases from V and 4 bases from J; bases unmatched to any gene: 11. Per the germline V gene, CDR1 is DFQATT and CDR2 is SNEGSKA (reference sequence). CDR3 size: 15 residues. In DNA, the CDR3 is TGCAGTGCTAGTGCCTTGGGGACAGCCTTCTATGGCTACACCTTC. Its protein is CSASALGTAFYGYTF.

V and J are TRBV9 and TRBJ2-7; 9 positions match TRBD2. The germline V gene has CDR1 SGDLS and CDR2 YYNGEE. After removal of 1 base from V and 3 bases from J, the junction contained 2 bases not matched to a gene. The CDR3 sequence is 14 residues long. The CDR3 nucleotides are TGTGCCAGCAGCGTATTTAGCGGGAGCTACGAGCAGTACTTC. Translating gives CASSVFSGSYEQYF.

The gene calls are TRBV9 and TRBJ2-3, with D possibly TRBD2 on 6 matching bases. Trimming pared 1 base from V and 5 bases from J, leaving 14 bases between. CDR1 and CDR2 (germline): SGDLS, YYNGEE. The CDR3 has 15 residues. The CDR3 sequence is CASSVSSSVIDTQYF. The CDR3 region has the DNA TGTGCCAGCAGCGTATCGTCTAGCGTGATAGATACGCAGTATTTT.

This sequence joins TRBV27 and TRBJ2-4; weak D call: TRBD1 (6 bases). Trimming stripped 0 bases from V and 9 bases from J, with 9 bases between. The CDR3 is 13 residues long. Germline V gives CDR1 MNHEY, CDR2 SMNVEV (reference sequence). The CDR3 DNA sequence: TGTGCCAGCAGTTTATCCAGGGGCACCATTCAGTACTTC. Translating gives CASSLSRGTIQYF.

The rearrangement links TRBV4-1 to TRBJ1-1, with TRBD1 matching over 10 bases. Trimming took 4 bases from V and 1 from J; bases not matched to a gene: 9. The germline V gene encodes CDR1 MGHRA and CDR2 YSYEKL. The CDR3 extends over 17 amino acids. In nucleotides, the CDR3 is TGCGCCAGCAGCCCGGACAGGGGGTCTGCGAAGAACACTGAAGCTTTCTTT. It yields the protein CASSPDRGSAKNTEAFF.

V is TRBV11-2 and J is TRBJ2-2, with D tentatively TRBD1 (6 bases). CDR1 and CDR2 (germline): SGHAT, FQNNGV. This CDR3 spans 15 amino acids. Trimming took 5 bases from V and 6 from J, leaving 16 bases between them. CDR3 in amino acids: CASSDIPGHAGELFF. The DNA of the CDR3 is TGTGCCAGCAGCGATATCCCGGGACATGCCGGGGAGCTGTTTTTT.

This chain joins TRBV4-1 and TRBJ2-1; TRBD1 matches at 7 bases. With 0 bases clipped from V and 4 bases from J, the junction kept 9 bases outside the gene matches. The length of the CDR3 is 17 residues. CDR1 is MGHRA, CDR2 YSYEKL, per germline. CDR3 residues: CASSQDEGQRYYNEQFF. The CDR3 DNA sequence: TGCGCCAGCAGCCAAGATGAGGGACAGAGATATTACAATGAGCAGTTCTTC.

The chain combines TRBV6-5 with TRBJ1-5; 8 nucleotides align to TRBD1. This CDR3 comprises 14 residues. Germline V CDR1 and CDR2: MNHEY, SVGAGI. J lost 7 bases, V lost 3 bases, and 5 bases had no gene match. CDR3 DNA sequence: TGTGCCAGCAGTTATGGCAGGGGGCTACAGCCCCAGCATTTT. It is translated as CASSYGRGLQPQHF.

The chain employs TRBV7-3 and TRBJ2-7; 7 nucleotides line up with TRBD1. The V segment lost 0 bases and the J segment 5 bases; nucleotides outside the gene matches: 7. This CDR3 spans 15 amino acids. Germline CDR1 reads SGHTA; CDR2 reads FQGTGA. CDR3 coding DNA: TGTGCCAGCAGCTTAACAGGGGGCGCCGCCCACGAGCAGTACTTC. Protein product: CASSLTGGAAHEQYF.

This clone was recorded once. V is TRBV7-9 and J is TRBJ1-5; TRBD1 matches at 8 bases. V lost 1 base and J lost 6; bases outside the gene matches: 5. Germline-derived CDR1 and CDR2 are SEHNR and FQNEAQ (reference sequence). This CDR3 contains 15 residues. DNA for the CDR3: TGTGCCAGCAGCTTAGAAGGACAGGGTAGTCAGCCCCAGCATTTT. It yields the protein CASSLEGQGSQPQHF.

This clone has just one count. This chain links TRBV7-3 with TRBJ2-4; the D gene is possibly TRBD1 (6 bases). The CDR3 runs to 14 residues. Trimming pared 3 bases from V and 8 bases from J, leaving 14 bases between. Germline CDR1 SGHTA, CDR2 FQGTGA. CDR3 nucleotide sequence: TGTGCCAGCAGCTTCCGGACAGAGAGGGACATTCAGTACTTC. It yields the protein CASSFRTERDIQYF. The entire variable domain, with the rest obtained from reference TRBV7-3 and TRBJ2-4, is as follows: GAGVSQTPSNKVTEKGKYVELRCDPISGHTALYWYRQSLGQGPEFLIYFQGTGAADDSGLPNDRFFAVRPEGSVSTLKIQRTERGDSAVYLCASSFRTERDIQYFGAGTRLSVL.

The chain employs TRBV10-3 and TRBJ1-4; D gene unclear. This CDR3 contains 15 residues. With 6 bases removed from V and 0 bases from J, the gap between germline ends came to 11 bases. Germline V CDR1 and CDR2: ENHRY, SYGVKD. CDR3 region: CAISVQSATNEKLFF. As DNA, the CDR3 is TGTGCCATCAGCGTACAGAGTGCAACTAATGAAAAACTGTTTTTT.

The chain combines TRBV6-1 with TRBJ2-2, with 8 bases aligning to TRBD2. Germline V gene sequence: CDR1 MNHNS, CDR2 SASEGT. The CDR3 is made up of 17 amino acids. J lost 6 bases, V lost 4 bases, and 13 bases had no gene match. The CDR3 DNA sequence: TGTGCCAGCAGTGCCTTAGCGGGAATTGGGGTCCCCGGGGAGCTGTTTTTT. Encoded protein: CASSALAGIGVPGELFF.

In DNA, the CDR3 is TGTGCCAGCAGCTTAACGGGATGCGAGCAGTACTTC. Its protein product is CASSLTGCEQYF. V is TRBV7-7 and J is TRBJ2-7, with TRBD2 as a possible D gene (5 bases). V was clipped by 2 bases and J by 6 bases, with 8 bases between them. The CDR3 loop spans 12 amino acids. CDR1 is SSHAT and CDR2 is FNYEAQ in the germline V gene (reference sequence).

V and J are TRBV11-2 and TRBJ1-3; D perhaps matches TRBD1 (5 bases). Germline V gene lookup returns CDR1 SGHAT and CDR2 FQNNGV. This CDR3 has 16 residues. The ends were cut back, 4 bases at V and 9 bases at J, with 22 bases in the middle. CDR3 DNA: TGTGCCAGCAGCTATTCGGCGGGGGGAACGGCTCTCACCATATATTTT. Translation: CASSYSAGGTALTIYF.

In DNA, the CDR3 is TGTGCCAGCAGCCAAGACGGGAGGACCGGGGAGCTGTTTTTT. Encoded protein: CASSQDGRTGELFF. The V and J genes are TRBV4-2 and TRBJ2-2; 7 bases line up with TRBD2. Per the germline V gene, CDR1 is LGHNA and CDR2 is YNFKEQ. This CDR3 has 14 amino acids. Trimming took 0 bases from V and 5 from J; bases not matched to a gene: 0.

This chain joins TRBV6-2 or TRBV6-3 and TRBJ2-7; D is perhaps TRBD2 (6 bases). The CDR3 extends over 12 amino acids. Trimming shortened V by 5 bases and J by 5 bases, and 10 bases separated the two germline ends. The germline V gene encodes CDR1 MNHEY and CDR2 SVGEGT. CDR3 nucleotide sequence: TGTGCCAGCAGTAGACTAGGTCACGAGCAGTACTTC. Translation gives CASSRLGHEQYF.

The chain carries TRBV5-1 and TRBJ2-1; 9 bases agree with TRBD2. J was trimmed by 4 bases and V by 0 bases; bases with no gene match: 2. Germline lookup yields CDR1 SGHRS and CDR2 YFSETQ. The CDR3 length is 15 residues. Written as DNA, the CDR3 is TGCGCCAGCAGCTTGGGGCTAGCGGGATACAATGAGCAGTTCTTC. This sequence encodes CASSLGLAGYNEQFF.

This chain uses TRBV30 with TRBJ2-3; 10 bases are a match to TRBD2. This CDR3 is built from 13 residues. CDR1 is GTSNPN and CDR2 is SVGIG in the germline V gene (reference sequence). The junction had 3 bases not matched to a gene; V was cut back by 8 bases and J by 1 base. CDR3 DNA: TGTGCCGGCCTAGCGGGGGGCACAGATACGCAGTATTTT. It translates to CAGLAGGTDTQYF.